This entry lists 10 T cell receptor beta chains sequenced from one sample in a study of vaccination effects on CD4 cells after COVID-19. Clones were sequenced by immunoSEQ multiplex PCR, and TCRdb holds only the in-frame ones, with some missing. This sample has 45,000 to 65,000 clones, with over 80% found just once. ViraFEST assay sequencing came after antigen-specific CD4+ T cells were expanded with viral peptide pools. A roughly 11-day culture period preceded the isolation of CD4+ T cells. These receptors have no identified antigens. The specimen comprised CD4+ T cells from PBMCs cultured with HCoV-229E spike peptides, sampled before COVID-19 vaccination. These receptors came from a human donor who received a COVID-19 vaccine.

The chain is built from TRBV30 and TRBJ1-1, with 10 bases lining up with TRBD1. CDR1 GTSNPN and CDR2 SVGIG come from the germline V gene (reference sequence). Trimming cost V 4 bases and J 1 base; bases outside gene matches: 9. This CDR3 region has 16 residues. CDR3 residues: CAWTMTGGLENTEAFF. In DNA form, the CDR3 reads TGTGCCTGGACCATGACAGGGGGCCTGGAGAACACTGAAGCTTTCTTT. Looking up the rest from reference TRBV30 and TRBJ1-1 gives the full variable domain: SQTIHQWPATLVQPVGSPLSLECTVEGTSNPNLYWYRQAAGRGLQLLFYSVGIGQISSEVPQNLSASRPQDRQFILSSKKLLLSDSGFYLCAWTMTGGLENTEAFFGQGTRLTVV.

The chain joins TRBV6-5 to TRBJ2-3, with D unclear. This CDR3 is 13 amino acids long. The V and J ends lost 7 bases and 0 bases respectively, with 8 bases between them. The germline V gene has CDR1 MNHEY and CDR2 SVGAGI. In DNA form, the CDR3 reads TGTGCCAGCACCCACGACAGCACAGATACGCAGTATTTT. Translated: CASTHDSTDTQYF.

The J gene is TRBJ2-1, the V gene TRBV9; D not resolved. Trimming left V 4 bases short and J 4 bases short, with 9 bases between. Germline CDR1 and CDR2: SGDLS and YYNGEE. This CDR3 comprises 13 residues. CDR3 loop: CASSPDGYNEQFF. The CDR3 DNA is TGTGCCAGCAGCCCCGACGGTTACAATGAGCAGTTCTTC.

This clone appeared a single time. V is TRBV11-2 and J is TRBJ1-4, with a weak D call TRBD1 (5 bases). The CDR3 has 16 amino acids. V was cut by 6 bases and J by 0 bases, with 14 bases left in between. Germline CDR1 is SGHAT and CDR2 is FQNNGV. The CDR3: CASSFSGGATNEKLFF. The CDR3 nucleotides read TGTGCCAGCAGTTTCTCTGGGGGGGCAACTAATGAAAAACTGTTTTTT. Drawing the rest from reference TRBV11-2 and TRBJ1-4, the complete variable domain is EAGVAQSPRYKIIEKRQSVAFWCNPISGHATLYWYQQILGQGPKLLIQFQNNGVVDDSQLPKDRFSAERLKGVDSTLKIQPAKLEDSAVYLCASSFSGGATNEKLFFGSGTQLSVL.

The chain is built from TRBV7-8 and TRBJ1-4; D not resolved. CDR1 and CDR2 (germline): SGHVS, FQNEAQ. CDR3 length: 15 residues. The V and J ends lost 5 bases and 14 bases respectively, with 24 bases between them. The DNA of the CDR3 is TGTGCCAGCAGCCCTATCAGGTCGAGACCCGAAGGGCTGTTTTTT. As protein: CASSPIRSRPEGLFF.

The chain has TRBV28 and TRBJ2-4; 7 bases align to TRBD1. The V segment lost 6 bases and the J segment 5 bases; nucleotides outside the gene matches: 4. Germline loops: CDR1 MDHEN, CDR2 SYDVKM. There are 13 residues in the CDR3. The CDR3 DNA is TGTGCCAGCAGCACCGGACAGGAAAACATTCAGTACTTC. Protein: CASSTGQENIQYF. The whole variable domain, remainder taken from reference TRBV28 and TRBJ2-4, is DVKVTQSSRYLVKRTGEKVFLECVQDMDHENMFWYRQDPGLGLRLIYFSYDVKMKEKGDIPEGYSVSREKKERFSLILESASTNQTSMYLCASSTGQENIQYFGAGTRLSVL.

This clone was picked up one time. The chain has TRBV7-3 and TRBJ1-2; D perhaps matches TRBD1 (5 bases). There are 15 residues in the CDR3. Trimming pared 5 bases from V and 1 base from J, leaving 14 bases between. CDR1 and CDR2 (germline): SGHTA, FQGTGA. The CDR3 DNA follows: TGTGCCAGCAGCCCCGCCGGGGACGGTAACTATGGCTACACCTTC. This sequence encodes CASSPAGDGNYGYTF. The full variable domain, with the rest looked up from reference TRBV7-3 and TRBJ1-2, is GAGVSQTPSNKVTEKGKYVELRCDPISGHTALYWYRQSLGQGPEFLIYFQGTGAADDSGLPNDRFFAVRPEGSVSTLKIQRTERGDSAVYLCASSPAGDGNYGYTFGSGTRLTVV.

V gene TRBV6-2 or TRBV6-3 combines with J gene TRBJ2-3; 8 bases are a match to TRBD2. The V gene end was trimmed by 3 bases and the J gene end by 6 bases; junction bases not matched to a gene: 11. This CDR3 is built from 16 residues. Germline V CDR1 and CDR2: MNHEY, SVGEGT. This CDR3 reads CASSYEAGGSADTQYF. The CDR3 nucleotides read TGTGCCAGCAGTTATGAGGCGGGGGGATCGGCGGATACGCAGTATTTT.

This chain joins TRBV20-1 and TRBJ2-4, with 8 bases identical to TRBD1. V shed 3 bases, J shed 4 bases, and the junction held 5 bases outside the gene matches. The CDR3 length is 14 residues. In germline, CDR1 is DFQATT, CDR2 SNEGSKA (reference sequence). The CDR3 DNA reads TGCAGTGCTAGTTCACAGGGGGTAAAAAACATTCAGTACTTC. Translated: CSASSQGVKNIQYF.

This chain links TRBV5-5 with TRBJ2-5; 12 positions match TRBD1. V lost 3 bases and J lost 4; bases outside the gene matches: 4. The CDR3 is 15 residues long. Germline V gives CDR1 SGHKS, CDR2 YYEKEE (reference sequence). The CDR3 spells CASSWGQGATETQYF. CDR3 coding DNA: TGTGCCAGCAGCTGGGGACAGGGGGCAACAGAGACCCAGTACTTC.